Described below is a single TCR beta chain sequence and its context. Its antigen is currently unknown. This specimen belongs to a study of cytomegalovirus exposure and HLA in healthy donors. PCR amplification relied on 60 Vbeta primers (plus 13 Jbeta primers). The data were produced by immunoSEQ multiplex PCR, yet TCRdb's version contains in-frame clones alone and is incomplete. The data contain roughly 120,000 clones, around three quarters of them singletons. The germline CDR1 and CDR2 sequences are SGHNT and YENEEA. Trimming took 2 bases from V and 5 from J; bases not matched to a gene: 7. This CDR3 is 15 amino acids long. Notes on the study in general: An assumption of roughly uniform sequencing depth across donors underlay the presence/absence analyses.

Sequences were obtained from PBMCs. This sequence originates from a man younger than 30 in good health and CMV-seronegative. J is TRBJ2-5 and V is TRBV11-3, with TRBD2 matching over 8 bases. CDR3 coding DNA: TGTGCCAGCAGCTTAACGGGACTAGAGTTGGAGACCCAGTACTTC. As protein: CASSLTGLELETQYF.